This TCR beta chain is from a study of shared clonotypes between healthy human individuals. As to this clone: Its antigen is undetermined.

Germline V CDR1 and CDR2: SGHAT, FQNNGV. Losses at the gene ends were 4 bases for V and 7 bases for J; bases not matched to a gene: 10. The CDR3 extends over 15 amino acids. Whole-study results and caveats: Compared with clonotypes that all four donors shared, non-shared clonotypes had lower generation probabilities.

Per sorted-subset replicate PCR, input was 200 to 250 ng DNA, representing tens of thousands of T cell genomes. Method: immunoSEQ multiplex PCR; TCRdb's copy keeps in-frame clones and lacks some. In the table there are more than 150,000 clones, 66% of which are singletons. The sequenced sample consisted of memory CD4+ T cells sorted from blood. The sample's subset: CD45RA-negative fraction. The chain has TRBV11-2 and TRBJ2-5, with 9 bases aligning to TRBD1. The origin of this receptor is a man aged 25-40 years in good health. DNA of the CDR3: TGTGCCAGCAGCTCCCCGAGGGGACAGGGAATGACCCAGTACTTC. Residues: CASSSPRGQGMTQYF. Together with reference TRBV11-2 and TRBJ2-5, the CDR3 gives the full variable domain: EAGVAQSPRYKIIEKRQSVAFWCNPISGHATLYWYQQILGQGPKLLIQFQNNGVVDDSQLPKDRFSAERLKGVDSTLKIQPAKLEDSAVYLCASSSPRGQGMTQYFGPGTRLLVL.